Reported below is one T cell receptor beta chain. Antigen unknown. This CDR3 comprises 13 residues. Trimming took off 5 bases at V and 13 bases at J, with 18 bases between the two ends. The germline V gene encodes CDR1 MNHEY and CDR2 SMNVEV (reference sequence). This specimen comes from a study of blood T cells in healthy people across ages. General study findings and limits: Long-lived donors exceeded aged donors in naive CD4+ cells and diversity. The percentage of naive T cells correlated strongly with TCR beta diversity.

Combining a sample-barcoded 5' primer with a J-beta primer mix, a second PCR ran for roughly 7 to 12 cycles. A template-switch adaptor that had 12 random nucleotides put a tag on each cDNA molecule. TCRdb reanalysed the 5' RACE reads using MiXCR and keeps one entry per CDR3 protein. Here the sample spans some 1.5 million distinct CDR3 sequences, about 28% being singletons. The authors drew about 9.9 milliliters of peripheral blood from each donor. The chain employs TRBV27 and TRBJ2-4; no clear D gene. The source material was blood. The sequence was collected from a woman aged 25 to 39 in good health. CDR3 coding DNA: TGTGCCAGCAGTCCCCCCCTGGGATTTGGGCAGTACTTC. Protein: CASSPPLGFGQYF.